This TCR beta chain was sequenced for a study of OX40 agonist ivuxolimab in advanced cancers. Measured with immunoSEQ multiplex PCR; TCRdb has only the in-frame clones, and not every one. The sample shows about 20,000 clones, 80% to 95% of them seen only once. This CDR3 is 17 amino acids long. This clone was picked up one time. Its antigen is unknown. Study results and limitations: Which antigen the expanded peripheral T cells recognized is unknown.

This sequence joins TRBV12-2 and TRBJ1-5. TRBV12-2 is flagged as a pseudogene. This receptor was obtained from an adult with an advanced solid tumor such as melanoma, head and neck, liver or kidney cancer. This sample comprised CD4+ or CD8+ T cells sorted from blood, obtained in a trial of the OX40 agonist ivuxolimab. The CDR3 region has the DNA TGTGCAAGTCGCTTAGCGGTCGGACGTGACTGTAATCAGCCCCAGCATTTT. Translation gives CASRLAVGRDCNQPQHF.